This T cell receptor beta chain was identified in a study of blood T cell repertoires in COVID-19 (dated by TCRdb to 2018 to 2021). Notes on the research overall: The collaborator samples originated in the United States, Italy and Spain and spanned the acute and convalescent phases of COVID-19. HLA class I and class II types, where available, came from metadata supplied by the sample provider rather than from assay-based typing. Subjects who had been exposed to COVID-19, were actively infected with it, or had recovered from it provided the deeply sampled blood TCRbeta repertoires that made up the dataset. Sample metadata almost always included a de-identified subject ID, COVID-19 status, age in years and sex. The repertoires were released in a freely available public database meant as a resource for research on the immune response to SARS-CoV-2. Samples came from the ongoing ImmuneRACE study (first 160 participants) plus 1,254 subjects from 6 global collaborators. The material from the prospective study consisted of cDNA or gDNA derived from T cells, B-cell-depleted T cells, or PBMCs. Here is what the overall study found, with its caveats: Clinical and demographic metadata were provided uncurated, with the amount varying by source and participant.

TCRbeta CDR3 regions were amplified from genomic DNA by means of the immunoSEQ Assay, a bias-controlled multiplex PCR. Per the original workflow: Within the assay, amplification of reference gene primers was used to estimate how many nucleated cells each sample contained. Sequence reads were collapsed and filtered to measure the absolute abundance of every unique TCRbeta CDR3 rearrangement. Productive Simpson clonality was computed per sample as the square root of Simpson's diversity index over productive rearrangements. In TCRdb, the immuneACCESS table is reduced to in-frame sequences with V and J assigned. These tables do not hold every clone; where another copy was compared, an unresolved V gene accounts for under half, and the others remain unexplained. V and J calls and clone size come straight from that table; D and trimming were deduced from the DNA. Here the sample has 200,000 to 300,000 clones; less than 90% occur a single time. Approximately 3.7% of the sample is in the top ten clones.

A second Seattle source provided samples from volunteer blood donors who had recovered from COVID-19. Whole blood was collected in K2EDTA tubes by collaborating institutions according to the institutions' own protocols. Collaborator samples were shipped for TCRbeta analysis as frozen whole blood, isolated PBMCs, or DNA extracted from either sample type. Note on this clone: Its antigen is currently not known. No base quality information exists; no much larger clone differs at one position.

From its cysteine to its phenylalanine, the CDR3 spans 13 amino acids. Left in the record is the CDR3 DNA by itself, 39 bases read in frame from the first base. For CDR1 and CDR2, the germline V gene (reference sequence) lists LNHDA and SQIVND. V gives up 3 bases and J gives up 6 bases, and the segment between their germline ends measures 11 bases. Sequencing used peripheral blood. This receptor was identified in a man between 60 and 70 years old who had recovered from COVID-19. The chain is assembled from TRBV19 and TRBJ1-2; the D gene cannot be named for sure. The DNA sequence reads TGTGCCAGTAGTATCGGTAGACTGGATGGCTACACCTTC. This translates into CASSIGRLDGYTF.